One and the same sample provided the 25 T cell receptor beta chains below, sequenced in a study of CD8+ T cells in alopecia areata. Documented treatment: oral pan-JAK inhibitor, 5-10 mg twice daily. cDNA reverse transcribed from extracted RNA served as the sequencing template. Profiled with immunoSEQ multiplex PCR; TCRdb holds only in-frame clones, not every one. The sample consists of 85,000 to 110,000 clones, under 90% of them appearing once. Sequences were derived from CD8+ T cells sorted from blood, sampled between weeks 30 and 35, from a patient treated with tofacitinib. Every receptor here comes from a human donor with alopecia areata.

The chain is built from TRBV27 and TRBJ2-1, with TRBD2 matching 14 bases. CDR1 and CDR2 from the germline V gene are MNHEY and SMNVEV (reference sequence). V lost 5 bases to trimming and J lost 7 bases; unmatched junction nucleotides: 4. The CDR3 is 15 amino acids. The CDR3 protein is CASSPRTSGRNEQFF. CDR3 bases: TGTGCCAGCAGTCCTCGGACTAGCGGGAGGAATGAGCAGTTCTTC.

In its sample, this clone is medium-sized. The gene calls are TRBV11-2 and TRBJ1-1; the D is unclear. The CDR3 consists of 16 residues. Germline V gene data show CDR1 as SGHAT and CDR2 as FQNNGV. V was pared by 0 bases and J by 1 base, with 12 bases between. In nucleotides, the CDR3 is TGTGCCAGCAGCTTAGATCAACCCTTCTCGAACACTGAAGCTTTCTTT. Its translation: CASSLDQPFSNTEAFF.

CDR3 sequence reads: CASSLREYSTDTQYF. The CDR3 DNA is TGTGCCAGCAGCTTAAGGGAATACAGCACAGATACGCAGTATTTT. The rearrangement links TRBV11-1 to TRBJ2-3; no clear D gene. The length of the CDR3 is 15 residues. V lost 2 bases and J 0 bases, leaving 9 bases between the germline ends. The germline V gene encodes CDR1 SGHAT and CDR2 FQDESV (reference sequence).

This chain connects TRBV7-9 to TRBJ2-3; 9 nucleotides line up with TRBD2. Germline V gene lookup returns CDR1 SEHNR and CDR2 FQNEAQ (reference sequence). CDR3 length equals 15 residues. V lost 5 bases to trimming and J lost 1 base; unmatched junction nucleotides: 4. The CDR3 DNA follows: TGTGCCAGCAGCCCGACTAGCGGAGGCACAGATACGCAGTATTTT. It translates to CASSPTSGGTDTQYF.

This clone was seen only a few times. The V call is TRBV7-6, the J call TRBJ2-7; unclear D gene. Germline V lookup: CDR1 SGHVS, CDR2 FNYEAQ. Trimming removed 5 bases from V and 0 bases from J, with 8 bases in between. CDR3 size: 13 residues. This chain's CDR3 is CASSPISSYEQYF. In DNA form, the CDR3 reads TGTGCCAGCAGCCCTATAAGCTCCTACGAGCAGTACTTC.

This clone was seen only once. CDR3 region: CSVEKRRGPSYEQYF. CDR3 nucleotides: TGCAGCGTTGAAAAGAGGAGGGGCCCTTCCTACGAGCAGTACTTC. The rearrangement links TRBV29-1 to TRBJ2-7, with D perhaps TRBD2 (6 bases). Between the trimmed V and J ends, which lost 2 bases and 1 base, there was a span of 15 bases. The CDR3 consists of 15 residues. Germline CDR1 is SQVTM and CDR2 is ANQGSEA.

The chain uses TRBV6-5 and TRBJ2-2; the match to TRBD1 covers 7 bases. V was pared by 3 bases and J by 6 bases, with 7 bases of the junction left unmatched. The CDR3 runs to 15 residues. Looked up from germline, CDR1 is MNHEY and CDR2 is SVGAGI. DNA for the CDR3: TGTGCCAGCAGTTATACGGGAACAGGGGCCGGGGAGCTGTTTTTT. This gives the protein CASSYTGTGAGELFF.

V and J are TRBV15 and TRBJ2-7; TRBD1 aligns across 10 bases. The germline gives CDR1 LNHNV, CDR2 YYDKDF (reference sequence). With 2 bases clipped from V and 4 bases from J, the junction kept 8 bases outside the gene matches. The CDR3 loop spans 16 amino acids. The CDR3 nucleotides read TGTGCCACCAGCAGACTACCGGGACAGGGGTCTTACGAGCAGTACTTC. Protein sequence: CATSRLPGQGSYEQYF.

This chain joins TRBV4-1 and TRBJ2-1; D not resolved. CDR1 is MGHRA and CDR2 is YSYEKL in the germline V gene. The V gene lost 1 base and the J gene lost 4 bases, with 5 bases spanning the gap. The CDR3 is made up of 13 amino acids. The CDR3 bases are TGCGCCAGCAGCCAAGTACAGTACAATGAGCAGTTCTTC. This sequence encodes CASSQVQYNEQFF.

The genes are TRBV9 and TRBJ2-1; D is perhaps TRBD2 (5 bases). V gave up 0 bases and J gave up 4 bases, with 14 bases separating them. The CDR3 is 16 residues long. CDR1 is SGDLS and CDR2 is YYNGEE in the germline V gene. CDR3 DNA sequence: TGTGCCAGCAGCGTAGCCCTAGAGCGGAGATACAATGAGCAGTTCTTC. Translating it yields CASSVALERRYNEQFF.

The CDR3 DNA reads TGTGCCAGCAGCGAGGGCTCGGGGGCTGAAGCTTTCTTT. Protein: CASSEGSGAEAFF. The rearrangement joins TRBV9 to TRBJ1-1, with D possibly matching TRBD1 (5 bases). This CDR3 is built from 13 residues. The germline V gene encodes CDR1 SGDLS and CDR2 YYNGEE. The V end lost 3 bases, the J end lost 6 bases, and 12 bases lay between the germline ends. Combining the CDR3 with reference TRBV9 and TRBJ1-1 gives the whole variable domain DSGVTQTPKHLITATGQRVTLRCSPRSGDLSVYWYQQSLDQGLQFLIQYYNGEERAKGNILERFSAQQFPDLHSELNLSSLELGDSALYFCASSEGSGAEAFFGQGTRLTVV.

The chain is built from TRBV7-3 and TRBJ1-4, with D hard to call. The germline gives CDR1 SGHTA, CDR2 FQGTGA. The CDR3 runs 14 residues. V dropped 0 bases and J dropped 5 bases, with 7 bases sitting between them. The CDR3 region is CASSLTGNNEKLFF. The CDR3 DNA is TGTGCCAGCAGCTTAACGGGGAACAATGAAAAACTGTTTTTT.

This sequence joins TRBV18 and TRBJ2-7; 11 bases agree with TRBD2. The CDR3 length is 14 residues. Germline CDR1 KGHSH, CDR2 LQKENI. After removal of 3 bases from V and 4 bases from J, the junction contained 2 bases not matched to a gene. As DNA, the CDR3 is TGTGCCAGCTCACCCGGACTAGCGGGTTACGAGCAGTACTTC. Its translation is CASSPGLAGYEQYF.

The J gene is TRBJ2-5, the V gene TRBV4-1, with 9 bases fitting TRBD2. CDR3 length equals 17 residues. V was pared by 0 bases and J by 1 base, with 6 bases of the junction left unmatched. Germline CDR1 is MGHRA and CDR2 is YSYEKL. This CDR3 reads CASSQEKAGGSQETQYF. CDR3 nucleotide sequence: TGCGCCAGCAGCCAAGAGAAAGCGGGAGGCTCCCAAGAGACCCAGTACTTC.

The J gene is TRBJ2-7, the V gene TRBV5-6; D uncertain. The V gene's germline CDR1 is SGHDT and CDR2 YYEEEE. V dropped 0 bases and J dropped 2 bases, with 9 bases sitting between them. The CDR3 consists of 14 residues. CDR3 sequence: CASSLGLRTYEQYF. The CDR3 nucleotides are TGTGCCAGCAGCTTGGGACTGAGGACCTACGAGCAGTACTTC.

The CDR3 DNA is TGTGCCAGCAGTGAAGCGCGGGACCCGTGGGGCTACACCTTC. Amino acids: CASSEARDPWGYTF. The chain couples TRBV6-1 to TRBJ1-2; possibly TRBD1 for D (5 bases). Germline CDR1 is MNHNS and CDR2 is SASEGT. With 0 bases removed from V and 8 bases from J, the gap between germline ends came to 13 bases. The length of the CDR3 is 14 residues.

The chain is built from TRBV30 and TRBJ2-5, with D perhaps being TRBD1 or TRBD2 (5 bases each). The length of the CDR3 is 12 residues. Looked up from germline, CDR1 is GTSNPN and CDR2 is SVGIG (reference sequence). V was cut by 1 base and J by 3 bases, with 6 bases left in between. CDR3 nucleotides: TGTGCCTGGAGTGGAGGGGAAGAGACCCAGTACTTC. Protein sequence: CAWSGGEETQYF.

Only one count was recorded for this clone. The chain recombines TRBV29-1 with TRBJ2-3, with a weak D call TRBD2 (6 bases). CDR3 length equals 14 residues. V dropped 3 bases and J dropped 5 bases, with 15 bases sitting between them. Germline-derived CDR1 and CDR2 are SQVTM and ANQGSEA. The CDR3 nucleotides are TGCAGCGTTGACGGGTGGCGGGGCGAAGATACGCAGTATTTT. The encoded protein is CSVDGWRGEDTQYF.

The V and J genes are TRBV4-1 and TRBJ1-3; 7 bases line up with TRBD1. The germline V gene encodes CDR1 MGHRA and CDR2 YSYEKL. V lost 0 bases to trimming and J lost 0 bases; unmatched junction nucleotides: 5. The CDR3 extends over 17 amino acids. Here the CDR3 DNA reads TGCGCCAGCAGCCAAGATCACTACAGGGGCTCTGGAAACACCATATATTTT. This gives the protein CASSQDHYRGSGNTIYF.

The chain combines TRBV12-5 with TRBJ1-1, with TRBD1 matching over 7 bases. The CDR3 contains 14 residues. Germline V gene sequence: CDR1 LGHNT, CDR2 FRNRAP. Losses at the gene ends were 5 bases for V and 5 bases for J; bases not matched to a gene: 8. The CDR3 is CASGLTRGVTEAFF. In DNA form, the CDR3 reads TGTGCTAGTGGTCTCACCAGGGGGGTGACTGAAGCTTTCTTT.

CDR3 in DNA: TGCAGCGCCACAGAGTCCGGGGAGCTGTTTTTT. Translating it yields CSATESGELFF. The chain joins TRBV29-1 to TRBJ2-2; D not certain. The CDR3 is 11 residues long. With 7 bases removed from V and 6 bases from J, the gap between germline ends came to 9 bases. The germline CDR1 and CDR2 sequences are SQVTM and ANQGSEA.

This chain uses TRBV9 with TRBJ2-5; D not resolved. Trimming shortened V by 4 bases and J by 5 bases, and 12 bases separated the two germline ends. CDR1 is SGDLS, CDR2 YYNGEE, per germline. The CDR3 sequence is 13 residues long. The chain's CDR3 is CASSPTSRETQYF. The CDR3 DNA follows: TGTGCCAGCAGCCCGACCTCGAGGGAGACCCAGTACTTC.

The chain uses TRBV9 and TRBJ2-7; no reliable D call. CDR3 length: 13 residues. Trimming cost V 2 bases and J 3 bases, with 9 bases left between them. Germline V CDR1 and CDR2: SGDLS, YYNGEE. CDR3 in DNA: TGTGCCAGCAGCGTGGCGGAATTCTACGAGCAGTACTTC. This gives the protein CASSVAEFYEQYF.

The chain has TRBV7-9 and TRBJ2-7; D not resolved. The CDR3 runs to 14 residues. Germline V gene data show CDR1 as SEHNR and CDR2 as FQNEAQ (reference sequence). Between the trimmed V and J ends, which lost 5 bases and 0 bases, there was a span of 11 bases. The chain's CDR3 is CASSRTGSSYEQYF. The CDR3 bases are TGTGCCAGCAGCCGCACCGGGTCCTCCTACGAGCAGTACTTC.

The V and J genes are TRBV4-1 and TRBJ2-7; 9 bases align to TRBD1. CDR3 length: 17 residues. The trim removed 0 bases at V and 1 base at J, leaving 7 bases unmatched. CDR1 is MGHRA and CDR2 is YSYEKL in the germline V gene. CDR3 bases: TGCGCCAGCAGCCAAGATCCGGGCGGGACAGGGTCCTACGAGCAGTACTTC. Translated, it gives CASSQDPGGTGSYEQYF.